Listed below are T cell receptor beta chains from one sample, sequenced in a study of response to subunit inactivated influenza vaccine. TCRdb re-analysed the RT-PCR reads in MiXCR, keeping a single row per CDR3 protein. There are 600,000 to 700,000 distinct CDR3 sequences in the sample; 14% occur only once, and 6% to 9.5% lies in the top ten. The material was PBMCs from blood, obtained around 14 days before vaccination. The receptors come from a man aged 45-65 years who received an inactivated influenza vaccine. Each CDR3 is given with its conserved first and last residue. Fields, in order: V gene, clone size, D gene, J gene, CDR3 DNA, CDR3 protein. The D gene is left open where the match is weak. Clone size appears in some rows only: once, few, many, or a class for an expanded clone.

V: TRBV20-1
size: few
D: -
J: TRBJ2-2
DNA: TGCAGTGCTACCCCGGGACTGAACACCGGGGAGCTGTTTTTT
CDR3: CSATPGLNTGELFF

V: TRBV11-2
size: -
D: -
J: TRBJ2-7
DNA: TGTGCCAGCAGCCCCACTCAGGGAAGACCCACGATAGAGCAGTACTTC
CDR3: CASSPTQGRPTIEQYF

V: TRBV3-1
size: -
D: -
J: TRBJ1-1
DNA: TGTGCCAGCAGCCAGGAATTACCGAACACTGAAGCTTTCTTT
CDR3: CASSQELPNTEAFF

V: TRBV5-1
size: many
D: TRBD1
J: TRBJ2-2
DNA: TGCGCCAGCAGCATGACAGGGGGCACCGGGGAGCTGTTTTTT
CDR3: CASSMTGGTGELFF

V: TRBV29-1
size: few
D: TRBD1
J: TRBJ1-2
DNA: TGCAGCGTTGTCCCTTTTGGGACAGGGGCAGCTAACTATGGCTACACCTTC
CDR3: CSVVPFGTGAANYGYTF

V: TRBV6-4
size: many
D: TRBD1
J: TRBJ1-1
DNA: TGTGCCAGCTCTAAGACAGGGGGTGACACTGAAGCTTTCTTT
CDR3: CASSKTGGDTEAFF

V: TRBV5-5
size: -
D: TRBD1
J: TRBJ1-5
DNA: TGTGCCAGCAGCTTGGCGGAGGGACAGGGGGTTCAGCCCCAGCATTTT
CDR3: CASSLAEGQGVQPQHF

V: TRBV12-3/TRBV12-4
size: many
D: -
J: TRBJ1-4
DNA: TGTGCCAGCAGTTCGAGGGAGCGGCACAATGAAAAACTGTTTTTT
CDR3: CASSSRERHNEKLFF

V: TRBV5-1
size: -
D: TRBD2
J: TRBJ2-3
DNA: TGCGCCAGCAGCTCCTCTAGCGGGATTACCAATACGCAGTATTTT
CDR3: CASSSSSGITNTQYF

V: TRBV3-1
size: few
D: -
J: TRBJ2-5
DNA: TGTGCCAGCAGCCAAGGCTCCCCCCAGGGGAGACAAGAGACCCAGTACTTC
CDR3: CASSQGSPQGRQETQYF

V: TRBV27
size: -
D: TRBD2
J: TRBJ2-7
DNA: TGTGCCAGCAGTTTTTCCCCTCTAGCGGCCTACGAGCAGTACTTC
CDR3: CASSFSPLAAYEQYF

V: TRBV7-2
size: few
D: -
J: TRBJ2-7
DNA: TGTGCCAGCAGGCGAGCGGGTGGGGGGCCTTACGAGCAGTACTTC
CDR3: CASRRAGGGPYEQYF

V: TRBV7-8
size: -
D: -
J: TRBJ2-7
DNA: TGTGCCAGCAGCCCATCCCGGGCGGGAGAGCAGTACTTC
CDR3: CASSPSRAGEQYF

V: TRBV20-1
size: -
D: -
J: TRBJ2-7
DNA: TGCAGTGCTAGTAAGTCTAGCGAAGAGCAGTACTTC
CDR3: CSASKSSEEQYF

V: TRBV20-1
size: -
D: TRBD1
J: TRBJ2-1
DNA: TGCAGTGCTATTGGACAGGGGGCCTACAATGAGCAGTTCTTC
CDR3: CSAIGQGAYNEQFF

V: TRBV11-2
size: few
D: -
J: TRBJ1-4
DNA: TGTGCCAGCAGCATTACCCCAGGACCAACTAATGAAAAACTGTTTTTT
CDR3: CASSITPGPTNEKLFF

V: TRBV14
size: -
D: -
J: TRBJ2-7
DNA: TGTGCCAGCAGCCGGACGGCAGTTTCCTACGAGCAGTACTTC
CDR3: CASSRTAVSYEQYF

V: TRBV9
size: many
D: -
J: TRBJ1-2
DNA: TGTGCCAGCAGCGTAGGGCAACATCCGAACTATGGCTACACCTTC
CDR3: CASSVGQHPNYGYTF

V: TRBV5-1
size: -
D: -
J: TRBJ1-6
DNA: TGCGCCAGCAGCTTGGAGGGACCCCTCCACTTT
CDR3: CASSLEGPLHF

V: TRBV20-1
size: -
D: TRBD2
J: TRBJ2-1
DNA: TGCAGTGCTGCCCCGGGACTAGCGGGGGTCCGGAATGAGCAGTTCTTC
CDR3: CSAAPGLAGVRNEQFF

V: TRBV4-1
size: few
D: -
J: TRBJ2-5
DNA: TGCGCCAGCAGCCAAGAGGGGGTTGAGACCCAGTACTTC
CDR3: CASSQEGVETQYF

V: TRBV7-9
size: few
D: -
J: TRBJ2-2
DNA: TGTGCCAGCAGCTTAGGTCACATAGCCACCGGGGAGCTGTTTTTT
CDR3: CASSLGHIATGELFF

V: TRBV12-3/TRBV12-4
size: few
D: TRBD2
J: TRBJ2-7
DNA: TGTGCCAGCAGTTTAGCGATTGGGACTAGCGGGAACTACGAGCAGTACTTC
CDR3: CASSLAIGTSGNYEQYF

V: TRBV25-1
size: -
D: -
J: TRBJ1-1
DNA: TGTGCCAGCACTGCCGGGACACTTTCGGGCACTGAAGCTTTCTTT
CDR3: CASTAGTLSGTEAFF

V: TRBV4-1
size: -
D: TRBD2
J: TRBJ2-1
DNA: TGCGCCAGCACGAGGAATGGCGGGGGGCTAGTGGGGGAGCAGTTCTTC
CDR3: CASTRNGGGLVGEQFF

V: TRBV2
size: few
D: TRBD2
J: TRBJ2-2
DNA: TGTGCCAGCTCCCGACTAGCGGGAGAACCGAACACCGGGGAGCTGTTTTTT
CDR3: CASSRLAGEPNTGELFF

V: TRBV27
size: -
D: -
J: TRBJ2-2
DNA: TGTGCCAGCAGTCCGAGGGAGTTTGGGGAGCTGTTTTTT
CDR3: CASSPREFGELFF

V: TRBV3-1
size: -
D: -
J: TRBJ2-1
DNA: TGTGCCAGCAGCCAAGATCGGAACTACAATGAGCAGTTCTTC
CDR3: CASSQDRNYNEQFF

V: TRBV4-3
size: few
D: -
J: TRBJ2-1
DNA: TGCGCCAGCAGCCAAGAGGAGTACAATGAGCAGTTCTTC
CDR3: CASSQEEYNEQFF

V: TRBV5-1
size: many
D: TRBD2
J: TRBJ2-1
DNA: TGCGCCAGCAGCTTGGCCCGGACTAGCGGGTACAATGAGCAGTTCTTC
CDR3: CASSLARTSGYNEQFF

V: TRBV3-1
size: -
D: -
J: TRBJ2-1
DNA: TGTGCCAGCAGCCAAGAACTGCTTCGGAATGAGCAGTTCTTC
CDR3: CASSQELLRNEQFF

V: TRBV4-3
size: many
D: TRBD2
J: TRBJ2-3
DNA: TGCGCCAGCAGCCAATTTAGCGGGGCAGGGAATACGCAGTATTTT
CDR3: CASSQFSGAGNTQYF

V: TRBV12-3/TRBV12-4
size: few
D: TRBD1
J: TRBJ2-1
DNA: TGTGCCAGCAGTCCTGGACAGGGGGGGTTCTTC
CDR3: CASSPGQGGFF

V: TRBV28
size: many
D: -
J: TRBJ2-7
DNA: TGTGCCAGCAGTTTGGGACGGCTCGAGCAGTACTTC
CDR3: CASSLGRLEQYF

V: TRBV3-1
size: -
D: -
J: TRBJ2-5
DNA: TGTGCCAGCAGCCAAGGTGCAGGTCTCCAAGAGACCCAGTACTTC
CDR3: CASSQGAGLQETQYF

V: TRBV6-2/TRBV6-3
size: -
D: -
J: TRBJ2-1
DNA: TGTGCCACTAAAGTGGGGGGGCCGAATGAGCAGTTCTTC
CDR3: CATKVGGPNEQFF

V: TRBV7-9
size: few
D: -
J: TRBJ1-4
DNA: TGTGCCAGCAGCTCACAGGGATATGAACTGTTTTTT
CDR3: CASSSQGYELFF

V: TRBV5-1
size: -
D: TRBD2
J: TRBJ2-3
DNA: TGCGCCAGCAGCCGCTGGCCAGCGGGGGATGGTACGCAGTATTTT
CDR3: CASSRWPAGDGTQYF

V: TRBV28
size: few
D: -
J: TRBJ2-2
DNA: TGTGCCAGCATCAAAGTGGGCGGCCGGTTGACCGGGGAGCTGTTTTTT
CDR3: CASIKVGGRLTGELFF

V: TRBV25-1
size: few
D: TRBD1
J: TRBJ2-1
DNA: TGTGCCAGCAGAGACGGGACAGGGGGCAATGAGCAGTTCTTC
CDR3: CASRDGTGGNEQFF